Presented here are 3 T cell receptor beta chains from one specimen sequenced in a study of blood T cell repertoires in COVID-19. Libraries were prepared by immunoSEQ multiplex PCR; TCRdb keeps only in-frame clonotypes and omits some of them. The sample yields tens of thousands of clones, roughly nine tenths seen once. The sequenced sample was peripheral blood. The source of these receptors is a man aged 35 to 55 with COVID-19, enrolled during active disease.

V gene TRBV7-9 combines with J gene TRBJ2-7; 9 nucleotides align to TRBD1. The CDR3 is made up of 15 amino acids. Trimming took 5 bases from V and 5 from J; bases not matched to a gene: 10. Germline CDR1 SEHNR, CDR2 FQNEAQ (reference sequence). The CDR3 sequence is CASSPPGTGRDEQYF. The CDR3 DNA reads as TGTGCCAGCAGCCCACCCGGGACAGGGCGGGACGAGCAGTACTTC.

CDR3 protein: CASSHLDGRQEQFF. Written as DNA, the CDR3 is TGCGCCAGCAGCCACCTCGATGGGCGCCAAGAGCAGTTCTTC. The chain has TRBV4-1 and TRBJ2-1; the D is unclear. V lost 3 bases and J 10 bases, leaving 16 bases between the germline ends. CDR3 size: 14 residues. Germline loops: CDR1 MGHRA, CDR2 YSYEKL.

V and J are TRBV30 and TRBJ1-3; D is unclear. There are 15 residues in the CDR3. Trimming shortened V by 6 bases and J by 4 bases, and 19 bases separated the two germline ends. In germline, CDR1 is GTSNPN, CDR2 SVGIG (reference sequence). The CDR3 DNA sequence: TGTGCCTGCTCCCTTAGTGGAGGGCTGGGAAACACCATATATTTT. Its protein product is CACSLSGGLGNTIYF.